This T cell receptor beta chain came from a study of vaccination effects on CD4 cells after COVID-19 (dated by TCRdb to 2021 to 2024). Regarding the research as a whole: Two doses of either the BNT162b2 or the mRNA-1273 mRNA SARS-CoV-2 vaccine were administered to participants. Pre-vaccine samples were collected from a couple of convalescent patients 16 days and one week before the first dose, corresponding to 142 and 148 days after COVID-19 diagnosis. SARS-CoV-2 spike-specific CD4+ TCR repertoires were compared before and after mRNA vaccination in COVID-19 convalescent patients and in infection-naive vaccine recipients. Altogether, 10 COVID-19 convalescent patients and a few SARS-CoV-2-naive healthy vaccine recipients made up the full study. In the study, cultures from other donors were sequenced using the Oncomine TCR Beta short-read assay on an Illumina iSeq 100.

The receptor library was made with the immunoSEQ multiplex PCR assay. TCR beta CDR3 sequencing was performed on DNA from the cultured, isolated CD4+ T cells. The paper's processing steps were these. The analysis removed non-productive TCR sequences, trimmed reads to the CDR3 region, and retained only CDR3s that were 7 or more amino acids long. Antigen-specific clonotypes were identified using the MANAFEST web app by comparison of expansion in peptide wells against reference cultures. To count as positive, a clone had to show expansion at FDR<0.05 compared with the reference and with all other wells, an odds ratio above 5, and a frequency above 0.1% in two replicate wells. Cross-reactive clonotypes were defined as significantly expanded in SARS-CoV-2 spike wells and in at least one common cold coronavirus spike condition. Levenshtein distance calculated with the stringdist R package was used to assess CDR3 similarity, and unrooted trees were constructed with ape in R 3.6.1. As stored in TCRdb, this immuneACCESS dataset retains in-frame rearrangements with V and J assigned. A fraction of the clones does not appear; measured against another copy, unresolved V genes explain less than half of the discrepancy, and the remainder lacks a known reason. V, J and clone size were drawn from that table, and D and trimming were deduced from the DNA. The sample includes 63,000 or so clones, with around 72% observed a single time. Less than 5.5% of the sample goes to the ten largest clones.

Worth noting for this clone: Its target antigen remains unknown. Base quality data are lacking; no much larger clone is found one base away.

What the authors observed across the whole study: Both infection-induced and vaccine-induced clones contracted markedly at late post-vaccination timepoints, which is consistent with waning T cell responses. Limitations of the study were the small number of convalescent patients and the absence of early post-infection timepoints. In convalescent patients, the post-vaccine spike-reactive repertoire consisted mainly of new vaccine-induced clones, largely distinct from infection-induced clones.

CDR1 is given as ENHRY and CDR2 as SYGVKD, both from the germline V gene. V is pared back by 2 bases and J by 3 bases, with 11 bases lying between the germline termini. Measured from the cysteine to the phenylalanine, the CDR3 is 14 residues long. This entry keeps only the CDR3 DNA: 42 bases, framed from base 1. In the ViraFEST assay, PBMC were stimulated with viral peptide pools, and antigen-specific CD4+ T cell clonotypes were then identified by expansion using TCR sequencing. After 10 to 11 days of culture, CD4+ T cells were isolated with the EasySep CD4+ T cell isolation kit. PCR-confirmed SARS-CoV-2 infection had occurred in convalescent patients between March and December 2020, before the Alpha, Beta and Delta variants emerged in the United States. A few million PBMC per well were cultured in IMDM with about 4.5% human AB serum, 10 IU/ml IL-2 and gentamicin, plus 10 ug/ml peptides. An HIV-1 Nef peptide pool was used as the negative control culture condition. On days 3 and 7, half of the culture medium was replaced with fresh IL-2-containing medium. Unless noted otherwise, every peptide stimulation condition was grown in triplicate wells. PBMC were separated from whole blood using Ficoll-Paque Plus gradient centrifugation and were then either cryopreserved at -140C or used fresh. The QIAamp micro DNA kit was used to extract genomic DNA from the cultured CD4+ T cells.

This TCR was sampled from a human donor who had a prior SARS-CoV-2 infection. The chain is encoded by TRBV10-3 joined to TRBJ2-7, and the D gene may be TRBD1, 6 bases matching. Sample: CD4+ T cells from PBMCs cultured with HIV peptides, taken before COVID-19 vaccination. Interpreted using the paper, the cell subset or site label stands for: HIV-1 Nef peptide pool negative control/reference culture. The nucleotide sequence reads TGTGCCATCAGTGAGACCATGGGACACTACGAGCAGTACTTC. Its amino acids are CAISETMGHYEQYF.